This record covers a single T cell receptor (beta chain). These data originate in a study of T cells of healthy individuals. The CDR3 is 13 amino acids. Between the trimmed V and J ends, which lost 2 bases and 3 bases, there was a span of 8 bases. The V gene's germline CDR1 is MDHEN and CDR2 SYDVKM. MiXCR was run by TCRdb on the 5' RACE reads, yielding one entry per CDR3 protein. The repertoire holds 85,000 to 100,000 distinct CDR3 sequences, with approximately 18% as singletons. The chain joins TRBV28 to TRBJ2-7; unclear D gene. The source of this sequence is a human donor in good health. In DNA, the CDR3 is TGTGCCAGCAGTTTACACCTCGACTACGAGCAGTACTTC. It codes for CASSLHLDYEQYF.